These T cell receptor beta chains were read from a single sample in a study of cytomegalovirus exposure and HLA in healthy donors. This table comes from immunoSEQ multiplex PCR, and its TCRdb copy is limited to in-frame clones, with some not included. The table lists under 150,000 clones, around 78% of them singletons. The source material was PBMCs. These receptor sequences come from a woman in her 40s in good health and CMV-seronegative. Each CDR3 is given with its conserved first and last residue. A D gene is named only where the DNA matches it firmly. Only some rows state a clone size, as once, few, many or a class for expanded clones.

j_call: TRBJ2-2
v_call: TRBV5-1
clone_size: NA
d_call: TRBD1
cdr3_aa: CASSLGGRGPGELFF
cdr3_nt: TGCGCCAGCAGCTTAGGGGGCCGGGGTCCCGGGGAGCTGTTTTTT

j_call: TRBJ2-5
v_call: TRBV28
clone_size: NA
d_call: NA
cdr3_aa: CASSLGGRETQYF
cdr3_nt: TGTGCCAGCAGTTTAGGAGGGCGAGAGACCCAGTACTTC

j_call: TRBJ2-3
v_call: TRBV2
clone_size: few
d_call: TRBD2
cdr3_aa: CASSPRGSGGVSTDTQYF
cdr3_nt: TGTGCCAGCAGCCCTCGGGGTAGCGGGGGGGTTAGCACAGATACGCAGTATTTT

j_call: TRBJ1-2
v_call: TRBV29-1
clone_size: once
d_call: TRBD1
cdr3_aa: CSVGQGGDGYTF
cdr3_nt: TGCAGCGTTGGACAGGGTGGGGATGGCTACACCTTC

j_call: TRBJ2-1
v_call: TRBV6-1
clone_size: once
d_call: NA
cdr3_aa: CASATGGYNEQFF
cdr3_nt: TGTGCCAGCGCGACGGGCGGGTACAATGAGCAGTTCTTC

j_call: TRBJ2-5
v_call: TRBV28
clone_size: few
d_call: NA
cdr3_aa: CASSSPPGEGETQYF
cdr3_nt: TGTGCCAGCAGTTCCCCCCCGGGGGAAGGGGAGACCCAGTACTTC

j_call: TRBJ1-2
v_call: TRBV28
clone_size: NA
d_call: NA
cdr3_aa: CASSVTGTGGGYTF
cdr3_nt: TGTGCCAGCAGTGTGACCGGGACGGGGGGCGGCTACACCTTC

j_call: TRBJ1-4
v_call: TRBV10-3
clone_size: NA
d_call: NA
cdr3_aa: CAISEYEEALFF
cdr3_nt: TGTGCCATCAGTGAGTACGAAGAGGCGCTGTTTTTT

j_call: TRBJ1-1
v_call: TRBV30
clone_size: NA
d_call: TRBD1
cdr3_aa: CAWTRQGRWTEAFF
cdr3_nt: TGTGCCTGGACCCGACAGGGAAGGTGGACTGAAGCTTTCTTT

j_call: TRBJ2-1
v_call: TRBV5-1
clone_size: few
d_call: NA
cdr3_aa: CARTVPRLPDYNEQFF
cdr3_nt: TGCGCCAGGACTGTTCCAAGGCTACCCGACTACAATGAGCAGTTCTTC

j_call: TRBJ2-1
v_call: TRBV19
clone_size: NA
d_call: TRBD1
cdr3_aa: CASSFDRGAYNEQFF
cdr3_nt: TGTGCCAGTAGTTTCGACAGGGGTGCCTACAATGAGCAGTTCTTC

j_call: TRBJ1-6
v_call: TRBV5-6
clone_size: NA
d_call: NA
cdr3_aa: CASSQGFPSPLHF
cdr3_nt: TGTGCCAGCAGCCAGGGATTTCCTTCACCCCTCCACTTT

j_call: TRBJ2-7
v_call: TRBV5-1
clone_size: NA
d_call: TRBD1
cdr3_aa: CASSLGTGRYSYEQYF
cdr3_nt: TGCGCCAGCAGCTTGGGGACAGGGCGTTACTCCTACGAGCAGTACTTC

j_call: TRBJ1-2
v_call: TRBV7-8
clone_size: NA
d_call: NA
cdr3_aa: CASSLMQGNYGYTF
cdr3_nt: TGTGCCAGCAGCTTAATGCAGGGGAACTATGGCTACACCTTC

j_call: TRBJ1-4
v_call: TRBV2
clone_size: once
d_call: TRBD1
cdr3_aa: CASSERTGGEKLFF
cdr3_nt: TGTGCCAGCAGTGAAAGGACAGGGGGCGAAAAACTGTTTTTT

j_call: TRBJ2-2
v_call: TRBV5-1
clone_size: few
d_call: NA
cdr3_aa: CASSLGPVTGELFF
cdr3_nt: TGCGCCAGCAGCTTGGGTCCAGTCACCGGGGAGCTGTTTTTT

j_call: TRBJ2-2
v_call: TRBV5-4
clone_size: NA
d_call: TRBD1
cdr3_aa: CASSLSRGLGTGELFF
cdr3_nt: TGTGCCAGCAGCTTGAGCAGGGGGCTTGGCACCGGGGAGCTGTTTTTT

j_call: TRBJ1-4
v_call: TRBV9
clone_size: NA
d_call: NA
cdr3_aa: CASSKGGVEAFQTNEKLFF
cdr3_nt: TGTGCCAGCAGCAAAGGGGGGGTTGAGGCTTTTCAGACTAATGAAAAACTGTTTTTT

j_call: TRBJ2-1
v_call: TRBV21-1
clone_size: NA
d_call: NA
cdr3_aa: CASSKGASGGARTYNEQFF
cdr3_nt: TGTGCCAGCAGCAAAGGCGCTAGCGGGGGGGCCCGGACCTACAATGAGCAGTTCTTC

j_call: TRBJ1-5
v_call: TRBV25-1
clone_size: NA
d_call: NA
cdr3_aa: CAAKPSQGPHQPQHF
cdr3_nt: TGTGCCGCAAAACCTTCCCAGGGTCCGCATCAGCCCCAGCATTTT

j_call: TRBJ2-3
v_call: TRBV14
clone_size: NA
d_call: TRBD1
cdr3_aa: CASSQDYRTGGITDTQYF
cdr3_nt: TGTGCCAGCAGCCAAGATTATCGGACAGGGGGAATCACAGATACGCAGTATTTT

j_call: TRBJ2-5
v_call: TRBV7-8
clone_size: NA
d_call: NA
cdr3_aa: CASSPYQETQYF
cdr3_nt: TGTGCCAGCAGCCCTTACCAAGAGACCCAGTACTTC

j_call: TRBJ2-5
v_call: TRBV11-2
clone_size: NA
d_call: TRBD2
cdr3_aa: CASSLGSGRKRLETQYF
cdr3_nt: TGTGCCAGCAGCTTAGGTAGCGGGAGGAAGCGGTTAGAGACCCAGTACTTC

j_call: TRBJ2-1
v_call: TRBV6-1
clone_size: few
d_call: TRBD2
cdr3_aa: CASSDGGGSYNEQFF
cdr3_nt: TGTGCCAGCAGTGATGGGGGGGGCTCCTACAATGAGCAGTTCTTC

j_call: TRBJ1-6
v_call: TRBV28
clone_size: NA
d_call: NA
cdr3_aa: CASSPWMGLGNSPLHF
cdr3_nt: TGTGCCAGCAGTCCTTGGATGGGGCTGGGTAATTCACCCCTCCACTTT